This T cell receptor beta chain was observed in a study of response to subunit inactivated influenza vaccine. Study results and caveats: The authors proposed limited new T cell recruitment per seasonal influenza vaccination.

A single record per CDR3 protein comes from TCRdb applying MiXCR to the RT-PCR reads. The data contain about 520,000 distinct CDR3 sequences, around 25% of them singletons. Germline CDR1 SGHTA, CDR2 FQGNSA. This CDR3 region has 14 residues. Trimming pared 5 bases from V and 0 bases from J, leaving 9 bases between. Notes on this clonotype: Its specificity is unknown.

The starting material was CD4+ T cells sorted from PBMCs, obtained about 5 days after vaccination. The TCR originated in a man between 50 and 59 years old who received an inactivated influenza vaccine. The genes are TRBV7-2 and TRBJ2-3; D not resolved. The CDR3 spells CASSVDISTDTQYF. The DNA for the CDR3 is TGTGCCAGCAGCGTTGATATTAGCACAGATACGCAGTATTTT.